This T cell receptor (beta chain) is from a study of blood T cells in healthy people across ages. Primers used in a second PCR of about 7 to 12 cycles were a sample-barcoded 5' primer and a J-beta primer mix. TCRdb used MiXCR to reprocess the 5' RACE reads, holding one entry per CDR3 protein. The sample carries around 700,000 distinct CDR3 sequences, around 25% recorded once. This CDR3 contains 13 residues. From germline, CDR1 is SEHNR and CDR2 FQNEAQ (reference sequence). V was pared by 6 bases and J by 4 bases, with 5 bases of the junction left unmatched. These same records also appear under a second study, on T cells of mothers and their children.

The chain links TRBV7-9 to TRBJ1-2, with TRBD1 identical over 7 bases. This TCR derives from a boy younger than 18 in good health. Sequencing was performed on blood. In nucleotides, the CDR3 is TGTGCCAGCAGGCCCGGACAGGCCTATGGCTACACCTTC. It specifies CASRPGQAYGYTF.